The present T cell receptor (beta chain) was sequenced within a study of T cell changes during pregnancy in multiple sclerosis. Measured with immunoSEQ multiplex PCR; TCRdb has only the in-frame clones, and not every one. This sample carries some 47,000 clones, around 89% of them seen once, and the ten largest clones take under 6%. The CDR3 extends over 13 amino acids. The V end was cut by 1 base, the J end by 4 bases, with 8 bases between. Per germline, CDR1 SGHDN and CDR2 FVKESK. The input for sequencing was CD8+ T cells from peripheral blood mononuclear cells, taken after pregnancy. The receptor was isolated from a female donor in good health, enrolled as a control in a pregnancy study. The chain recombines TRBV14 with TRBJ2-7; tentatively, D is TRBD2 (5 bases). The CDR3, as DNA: TGTGCCAGCAGCCAAGTACGGGATTACGAGCAGTACTTC. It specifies CASSQVRDYEQYF.